The source of this T cell receptor (beta chain) is a study of cytomegalovirus exposure and HLA in healthy donors. Findings and limits, study-wide: An assumption of roughly uniform sequencing depth across donors underlay the presence/absence analyses. The study flagged roughly 160 TCR beta chains as cytomegalovirus-associated. Apart from CMV serostatus, no immune exposure information was available.

The CDR3 is 15 amino acids. CDR1 and CDR2 (germline): MNHNS, SASEGT. J gave up 6 bases and V 6 bases, and 13 bases lay outside the gene matches. A few counts support this clone. Its matching antigen is unknown. The PCR ran on 60 Vbeta and 13 Jbeta primers. The assay was immunoSEQ multiplex PCR, and TCRdb's table has in-frame clones only and misses some. This table has 75,000 to 80,000 clones, approximately 81% appearing once. Specimen: PBMCs. The chain uses TRBV6-1 and TRBJ1-1; 7 bases are a match to TRBD1. The clonotype comes from a woman between 40 and 55 years old in good health and CMV-seropositive. The CDR3, as DNA: TGTGCCAGCAGGCCTGCCCCTGACAGGGTCGCTGAAGCTTTCTTT. Protein: CASRPAPDRVAEAFF.